Following are 4 T cell receptor beta chains from one sample sequenced in a study of identical twins. Each CDR3 protein gets one entry after TCRdb re-called the 5' RACE reads with MiXCR. The sample carries approximately 300,000 distinct CDR3 sequences, 8% to 9.5% recorded once. The same data also went into a second study, on yellow fever vaccine responses in identical twins.

The source material was CD8+ T cells sorted from blood. The receptors derive from a woman younger than 35 in good health.

V and J are TRBV4-2 and TRBJ2-7; no reliable D call. This CDR3 has 13 residues. V was shortened by 5 bases and J by 2 bases, with 10 bases between the two germline ends. The germline V gene has CDR1 LGHNA and CDR2 YNFKEQ. The CDR3 here is CASSNGWAYEQYF. The CDR3 coding sequence is TGTGCCAGCAGCAACGGGTGGGCCTACGAGCAGTACTTC.

This clonotype appeared many times. The chain has TRBV27 and TRBJ2-1; D remains ambiguous. In germline, CDR1 is MNHEY, CDR2 SMNVEV (reference sequence). The CDR3 totals 12 residues. Trimming took off 6 bases at V and 7 bases at J, with 10 bases between the two ends. As DNA, the CDR3 is TGTGCCAGCAGCTCGACGGGTAATGAGCAGTTCTTC. This encodes CASSSTGNEQFF.

This chain links TRBV28 with TRBJ2-5; D unresolved. Trimming stripped 4 bases from V and 5 bases from J, with 11 bases between. Germline V gives CDR1 MDHEN, CDR2 SYDVKM. This CDR3 is built from 13 residues. The CDR3 DNA follows: TGTGCCAGCAGTTCACATTTGAAGGAGACCCAGTACTTC. This sequence encodes CASSSHLKETQYF.

This clonotype was seen more than once but under ten times. J is TRBJ2-7 and V is TRBV20-1, with 9 bases lining up with TRBD1. The CDR3 consists of 15 residues. V lost 6 bases and J lost 1; bases outside the gene matches: 10. The V gene's germline CDR1 is DFQATT and CDR2 SNEGSKA (reference sequence). The CDR3 protein is CSAKDRGRQSYEQYF. The DNA of the CDR3 is TGCAGTGCCAAGGACAGGGGCCGACAGTCCTACGAGCAGTACTTC.